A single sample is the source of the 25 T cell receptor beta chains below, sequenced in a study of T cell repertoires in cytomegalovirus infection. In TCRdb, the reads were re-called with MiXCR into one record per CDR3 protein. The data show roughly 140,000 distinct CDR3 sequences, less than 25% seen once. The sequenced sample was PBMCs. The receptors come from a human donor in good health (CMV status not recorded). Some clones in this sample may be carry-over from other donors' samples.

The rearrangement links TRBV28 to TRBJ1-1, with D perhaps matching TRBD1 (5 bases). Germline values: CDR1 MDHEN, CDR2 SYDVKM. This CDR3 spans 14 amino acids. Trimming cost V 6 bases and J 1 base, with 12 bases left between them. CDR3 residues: CASSGATWNTEAFF. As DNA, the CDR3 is TGTGCCAGCAGCGGGGCCACCTGGAACACTGAAGCTTTCTTT.

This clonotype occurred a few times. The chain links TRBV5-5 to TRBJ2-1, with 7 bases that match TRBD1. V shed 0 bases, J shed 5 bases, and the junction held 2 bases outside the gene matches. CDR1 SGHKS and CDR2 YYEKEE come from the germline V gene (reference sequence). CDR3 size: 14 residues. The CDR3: CASSLEGTDNEQFF. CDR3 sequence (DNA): TGTGCCAGCAGCTTGGAAGGGACAGACAATGAGCAGTTCTTC.

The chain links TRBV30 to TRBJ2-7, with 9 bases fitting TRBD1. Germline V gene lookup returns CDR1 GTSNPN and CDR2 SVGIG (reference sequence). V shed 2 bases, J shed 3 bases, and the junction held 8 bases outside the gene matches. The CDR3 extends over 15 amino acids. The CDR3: CAWSTGTGSFYEQYF. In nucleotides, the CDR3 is TGTGCCTGGAGTACCGGGACAGGGTCCTTCTACGAGCAGTACTTC.

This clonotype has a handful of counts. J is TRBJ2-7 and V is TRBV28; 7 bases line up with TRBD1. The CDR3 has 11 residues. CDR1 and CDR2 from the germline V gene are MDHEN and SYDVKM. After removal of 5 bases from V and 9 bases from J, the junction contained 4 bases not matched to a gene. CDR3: CASSPGQRQYF. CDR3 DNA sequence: TGTGCCAGCAGTCCGGGACAGCGGCAGTACTTC.

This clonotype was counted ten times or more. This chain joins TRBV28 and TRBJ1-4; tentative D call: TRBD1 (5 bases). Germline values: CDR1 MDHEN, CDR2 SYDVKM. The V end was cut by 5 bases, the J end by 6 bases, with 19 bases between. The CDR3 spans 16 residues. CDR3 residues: CASSPDPQGFHEKLFF. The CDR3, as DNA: TGTGCCAGCAGTCCCGACCCTCAGGGATTCCATGAAAAACTGTTTTTT.

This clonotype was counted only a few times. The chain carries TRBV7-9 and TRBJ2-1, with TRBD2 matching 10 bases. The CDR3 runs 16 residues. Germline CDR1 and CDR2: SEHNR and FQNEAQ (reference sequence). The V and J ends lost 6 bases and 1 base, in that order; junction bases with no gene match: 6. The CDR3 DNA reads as TGTGCCAGCAGTTCGCCGGGACTAGCGTCCTACAATGAGCAGTTCTTC. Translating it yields CASSSPGLASYNEQFF.

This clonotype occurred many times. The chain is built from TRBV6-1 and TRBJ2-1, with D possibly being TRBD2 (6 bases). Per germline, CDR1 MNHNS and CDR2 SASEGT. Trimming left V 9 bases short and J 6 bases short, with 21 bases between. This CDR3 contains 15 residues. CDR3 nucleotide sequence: TGTGCCAGTCAGTCGATCGGGAGTCTGGGCAATGAGCAGTTCTTC. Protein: CASQSIGSLGNEQFF.

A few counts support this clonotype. The CDR3 protein is CASSLLGDSYEQYF. As DNA, the CDR3 is TGTGCCAGCAGTTTATTGGGCGATTCCTACGAGCAGTACTTC. The chain joins TRBV28 to TRBJ2-7; D gene unclear. Trimming took off 1 base at V and 1 base at J, with 8 bases between the two ends. This CDR3 comprises 14 residues. CDR1 is MDHEN and CDR2 is SYDVKM in the germline V gene.

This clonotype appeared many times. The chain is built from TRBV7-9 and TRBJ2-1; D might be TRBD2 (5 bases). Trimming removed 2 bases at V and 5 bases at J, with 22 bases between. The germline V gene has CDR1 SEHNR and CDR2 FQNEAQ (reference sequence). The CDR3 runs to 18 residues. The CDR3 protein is CASSLFSDPDFSDNEQFF. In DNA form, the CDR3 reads TGTGCCAGCAGCTTATTTTCAGACCCGGACTTTTCCGACAATGAGCAGTTCTTC.

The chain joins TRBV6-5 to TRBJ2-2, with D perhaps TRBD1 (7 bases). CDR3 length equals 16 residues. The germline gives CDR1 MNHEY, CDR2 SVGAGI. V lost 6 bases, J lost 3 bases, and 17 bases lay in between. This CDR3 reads CASRPRQGGYTGELFF. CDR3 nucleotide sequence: TGTGCCAGCAGACCAAGACAGGGAGGCTACACCGGGGAGCTGTTTTTT.

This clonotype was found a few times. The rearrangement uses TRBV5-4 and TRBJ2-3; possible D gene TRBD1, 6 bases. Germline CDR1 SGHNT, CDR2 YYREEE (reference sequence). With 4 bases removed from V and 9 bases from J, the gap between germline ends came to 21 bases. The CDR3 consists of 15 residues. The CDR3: CASSRRQETVDTQYF. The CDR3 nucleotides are TGTGCCAGCAGCAGGAGACAGGAGACAGTCGACACGCAGTATTTT. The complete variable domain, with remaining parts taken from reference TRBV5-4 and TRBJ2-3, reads ETGVTQSPTHLIKTRGQQVTLRCSSQSGHNTVSWYQQALGQGPQFIFQYYREEENGRGNFPPRFSGLQFPNYSSELNVNALELDDSALYLCASSRRQETVDTQYFGPGTRLTVL.

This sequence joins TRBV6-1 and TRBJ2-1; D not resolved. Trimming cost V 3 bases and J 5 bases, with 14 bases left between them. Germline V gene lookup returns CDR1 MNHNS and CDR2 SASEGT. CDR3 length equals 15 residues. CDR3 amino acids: CASSEGRSLHNEQFF. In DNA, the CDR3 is TGTGCCAGCAGTGAGGGTAGGTCCCTCCACAATGAGCAGTTCTTC.

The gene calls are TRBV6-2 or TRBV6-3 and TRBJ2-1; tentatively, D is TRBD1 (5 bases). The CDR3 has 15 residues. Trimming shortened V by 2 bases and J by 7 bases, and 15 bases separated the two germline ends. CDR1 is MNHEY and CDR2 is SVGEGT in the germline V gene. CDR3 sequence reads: CASSYGVAGQNEQFF. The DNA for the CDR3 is TGTGCCAGCAGTTACGGAGTGGCAGGGCAGAATGAGCAGTTCTTC.

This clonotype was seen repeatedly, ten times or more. CDR3 sequence reads: CASRLSSVPLYNEQFF. DNA of the CDR3: TGTGCCAGCCGACTCTCTAGCGTCCCACTCTACAATGAGCAGTTCTTC. The chain employs TRBV7-2 and TRBJ2-1, with D possibly being TRBD2 (6 bases). In germline, CDR1 is SGHTA, CDR2 FQGNSA. The CDR3 length is 16 residues. V gave up 8 bases and J gave up 3 bases, with 20 bases separating them.

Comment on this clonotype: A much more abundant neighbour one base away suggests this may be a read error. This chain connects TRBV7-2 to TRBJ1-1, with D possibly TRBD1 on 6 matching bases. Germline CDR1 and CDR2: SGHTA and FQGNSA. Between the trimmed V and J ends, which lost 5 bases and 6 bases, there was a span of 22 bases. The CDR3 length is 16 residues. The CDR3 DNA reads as TGTACCAGCAGCCTTGTTAGTATGAAACAGGGACCTGAAGCTTTCTTT. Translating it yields CTSSLVSMKQGPEAFF.

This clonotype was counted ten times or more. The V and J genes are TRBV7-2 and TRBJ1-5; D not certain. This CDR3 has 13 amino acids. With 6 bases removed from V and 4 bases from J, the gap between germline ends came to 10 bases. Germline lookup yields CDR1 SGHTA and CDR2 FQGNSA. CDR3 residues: CASRVGSNQPQHF. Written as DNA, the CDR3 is TGTGCCAGCAGGGTGGGGTCAAATCAGCCCCAGCATTTT.

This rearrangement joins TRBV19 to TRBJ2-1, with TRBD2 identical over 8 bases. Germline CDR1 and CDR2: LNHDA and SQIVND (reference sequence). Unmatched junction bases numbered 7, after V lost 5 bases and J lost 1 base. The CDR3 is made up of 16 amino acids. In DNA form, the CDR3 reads TGTGCCAGTAGTTCCAGTGGACTAGCATCCTACAATGAGCAGTTCTTC. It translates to CASSSSGLASYNEQFF.

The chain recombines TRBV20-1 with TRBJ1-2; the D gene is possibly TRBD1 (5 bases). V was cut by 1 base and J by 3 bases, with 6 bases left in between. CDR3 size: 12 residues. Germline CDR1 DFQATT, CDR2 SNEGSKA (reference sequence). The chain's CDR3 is CSARVTDYGYTF. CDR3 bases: TGCAGTGCTAGAGTGACAGACTATGGCTACACCTTC.

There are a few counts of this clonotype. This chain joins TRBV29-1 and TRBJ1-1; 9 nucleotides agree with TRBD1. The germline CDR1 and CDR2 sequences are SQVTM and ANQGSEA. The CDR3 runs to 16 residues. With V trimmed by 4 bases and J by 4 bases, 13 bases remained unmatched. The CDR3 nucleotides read TGCAGCGTTGTGGGGGCCCGGGACAGGGAACTCACTGAAGCTTTCTTT. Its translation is CSVVGARDRELTEAFF.

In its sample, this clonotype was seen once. The CDR3: CASSFGDTAYEQYF. The DNA for the CDR3 is TGTGCCAGCAGTTTTGGGGACACTGCCTACGAGCAGTACTTC. The chain joins TRBV28 to TRBJ2-7; a possible D gene is TRBD1 (6 bases). This CDR3 region has 14 residues. With 3 bases removed from V and 2 bases from J, the gap between germline ends came to 11 bases. Germline CDR1 is MDHEN and CDR2 is SYDVKM.

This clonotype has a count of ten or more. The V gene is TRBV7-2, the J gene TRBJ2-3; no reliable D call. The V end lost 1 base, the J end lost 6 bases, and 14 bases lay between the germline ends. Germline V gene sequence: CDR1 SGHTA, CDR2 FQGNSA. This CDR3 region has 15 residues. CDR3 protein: CASSLDRSPTDTQYF. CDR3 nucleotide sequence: TGTGCCAGCAGCTTAGACAGATCCCCCACGGATACGCAGTATTTT.

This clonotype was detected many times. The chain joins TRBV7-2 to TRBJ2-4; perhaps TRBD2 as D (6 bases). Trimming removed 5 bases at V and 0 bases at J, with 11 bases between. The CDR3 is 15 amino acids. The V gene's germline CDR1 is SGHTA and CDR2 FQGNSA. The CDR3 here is CASSRDSLAKNIQYF. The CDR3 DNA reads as TGTGCCAGCAGCCGGGACTCTCTAGCCAAAAACATTCAGTACTTC.

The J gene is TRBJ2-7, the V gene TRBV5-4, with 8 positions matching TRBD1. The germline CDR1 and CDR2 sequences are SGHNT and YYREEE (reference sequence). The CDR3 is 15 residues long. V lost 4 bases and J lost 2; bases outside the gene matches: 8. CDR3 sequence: CASSGRSQGAYEQYF. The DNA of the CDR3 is TGTGCCAGCAGCGGGAGATCACAGGGGGCCTACGAGCAGTACTTC.

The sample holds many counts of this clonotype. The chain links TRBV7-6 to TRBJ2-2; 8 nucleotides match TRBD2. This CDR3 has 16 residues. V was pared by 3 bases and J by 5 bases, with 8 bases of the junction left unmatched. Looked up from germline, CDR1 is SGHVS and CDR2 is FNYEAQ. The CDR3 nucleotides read TGTGCCAGCAGCTTGGGCGGGAGGTCGGGGACCGGGGAGCTGTTTTTT. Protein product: CASSLGGRSGTGELFF.

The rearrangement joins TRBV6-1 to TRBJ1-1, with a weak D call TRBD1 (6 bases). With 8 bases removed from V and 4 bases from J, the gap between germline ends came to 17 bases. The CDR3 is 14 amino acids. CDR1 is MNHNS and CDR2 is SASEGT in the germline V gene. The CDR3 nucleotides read TGTGCCAGCCGCACCCGAACAGGGAGCACTGAAGCTTTCTTT. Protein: CASRTRTGSTEAFF.